This record covers a single T cell receptor beta chain. Donors were grouped by their self-reported clinical history. Germline V gene sequence: CDR1 MGHRA, CDR2 YSYEKL. The CDR3 runs to 17 residues. V gave up 0 bases and J gave up 4 bases; unmatched junction bases: 9. The data were obtained in a study of blood T cell repertoires in COVID-19. Study processing details: Estimates of nucleated cell counts were drawn from the amplification of reference gene primers. Produced via immunoSEQ multiplex PCR; TCRdb's table is partial and in-frame only. The V and J calls and clone size are taken from that table; D and trimming were inferred from the DNA. The sample lists 170,000 or so clones, roughly 85% occurring once.

The material sequenced was PBMCs or T cells enriched from blood (not recorded which). The receptor's source is a middle-aged man who had recovered from COVID-19. The genes are TRBV4-1 and TRBJ2-5; 9 nucleotides match TRBD2. The CDR3 sequence: CASSQDLGGRARETQYF. The CDR3 DNA follows: TGCGCCAGCAGCCAAGATCTTGGCGGGAGGGCCCGAGAGACCCAGTACTTC.